This T cell receptor (beta chain) was retrieved from a study of T cells in Graves' hyperthyroidism and ophthalmopathy. This clonotype was found once. Its antigen is unidentified. Findings and limits, study-wide: Most clonotypes that expanded in the thyroid above 0.001 also showed up in blood.

Germline-derived CDR1 and CDR2 are WNHNN and SYGVQD (reference sequence). The CDR3 consists of 14 residues. V was pared by 10 bases and J by 2 bases, with 6 bases of the junction left unmatched. Amplified TCR beta CDR3 regions came from RNA transcripts. The primer set for the first-round RT-PCR of the TCR CDR3 was HTBI. TCRdb re-derived calls from the multiplex PCR reads in MiXCR, one entry per CDR3 protein. The sample shows about 570,000 distinct CDR3 sequences, 46% of them seen only once. The sequenced sample consisted of peripheral blood or thyroid tissue (not recorded which). The clonotype comes from an adult woman with Graves' disease, either hyperthyroidism or ophthalmopathy (not recorded which). The chain is built from TRBV10-1 and TRBJ2-5, with 11 bases fitting TRBD2. The CDR3 region has the DNA TGCGCCACCAGACTAGCGGGATATCAAGAGACCCAGTACTTC. Translated, it gives CATRLAGYQETQYF.